This T cell receptor (beta chain) was obtained from a study of Graves' ophthalmopathy and Graves' hyperthyroidism. Study-level background: Peripheral blood was gathered at first diagnosis, ahead of any treatment whatsoever.

The authors amplified TCR beta CDR3 regions from RNA transcripts. HTBI primers served in a first-round RT-PCR, which a second-round multiplex PCR followed. TCRdb re-called the multiplex PCR reads through MiXCR, storing one row per CDR3 protein. Found here are 170,000 or so distinct CDR3 sequences, under 45% of them singletons; the top ten hold 7.5% to 10%. Broader study findings: At about 69% sensitivity and 72.22% specificity, the model predicted progression of the ophthalmopathy. Blood also contained most of the expanded thyroid clonotypes above 0.001 frequency.

CDR3 length: 13 residues. Germline values: CDR1 LGHNA, CDR2 YNFKEQ. The V end lost 4 bases, the J end lost 9 bases, and 10 bases lay between the germline ends. This clonotype was recorded at least ten times. Its specificity is unknown. The receptor comes from a man aged 30 to 39 with Graves' ophthalmopathy. V is TRBV4-2 and J is TRBJ1-6; D remains unclear. The specimen sequenced was peripheral blood. The CDR3 bases are TGTGCCAGCAGCCCCACCAAGACTTCACCCCTCCACTTT. It translates to CASSPTKTSPLHF.